This paragraph reports one T cell receptor (beta chain). The target antigen is unknown. This sample is drawn from a study of T cells in localized non-small cell lung cancer. TCRdb's copy holds only in-frame clones and misses some; the assay was immunoSEQ multiplex PCR. The repertoire holds approximately 26,000 clones, with about 81% as singletons. The CDR3 runs 14 residues. Looked up from germline, CDR1 is SGHRS and CDR2 is YFSETQ. The germline V and J ends were trimmed by 4 bases and 2 bases, with 12 bases remaining between them. Study-level results: Uninvolved adjacent lung showed higher T cell clonality than tumor. For the top 100 tumor clones, a median about 50 also appeared in adjacent lung.

This chain uses TRBV5-1 with TRBJ2-5; D gene uncertain. The sample consisted of peripheral blood, taken before any cancer treatment. The receptor's source is a woman aged 40 to 75 with stage I lung adenocarcinoma. The CDR3 sequence is CASSPLARQETQYF. The CDR3, as DNA: TGCGCCAGCAGCCCGCTCGCCAGGCAAGAGACCCAGTACTTC.